The 26 T cell receptor beta chains below come from one sample, sequenced in a study of cytomegalovirus exposure and HLA in healthy donors. PCR primers comprised 60 Vbeta and 13 Jbeta primers. Method: immunoSEQ multiplex PCR; TCRdb's copy keeps in-frame clones and lacks some. Here the sample spans about 60,000 clones, 77% being singletons. The specimen was PBMCs. The receptors shown here come from a woman between 40 and 55 years old in good health and CMV-seropositive.

This chain joins TRBV6-5 and TRBJ2-5, with D possibly being TRBD2 (5 bases). The CDR3 consists of 13 residues. Looked up from germline, CDR1 is MNHEY and CDR2 is SVGAGI. V was clipped by 8 bases and J by 4 bases, with 14 bases between them. Here the CDR3 DNA reads TGTGCCAGCGGTGAGGGCCACGCAGAGACCCAGTACTTC. It encodes CASGEGHAETQYF.

This chain joins TRBV12-5 and TRBJ2-7; 7 nucleotides agree with TRBD1. The CDR3 covers 12 residues. V lost 6 bases and J lost 3; bases outside the gene matches: 2. Germline CDR1 is LGHNT and CDR2 is FRNRAP. The CDR3 coding sequence is TGTGCTAGTGGCAGGGACAGCTACGAGCAGTACTTC. It specifies CASGRDSYEQYF.

This clone was picked up a small number of times. The genes are TRBV7-9 and TRBJ1-2, with D perhaps TRBD1 (6 bases). Germline CDR1 and CDR2: SEHNR and FQNEAQ (reference sequence). Trimming removed 7 bases from V and 1 base from J, with 19 bases in between. The CDR3 sequence is 16 residues long. The CDR3 DNA reads TGTGCCAGCACACAACTCCAGGGGACGGATAACTATGGCTACACCTTC. Translated: CASTQLQGTDNYGYTF.

A few counts support this clone. This chain uses TRBV7-2 with TRBJ2-4; maybe TRBD1 (6 bases). CDR1 and CDR2 (germline): SGHTA, FQGNSA. The CDR3 covers 14 residues. V was shortened by 1 base and J by 8 bases, with 12 bases between the two germline ends. The CDR3 region is CASSLDPGVDIQYF. CDR3 nucleotide sequence: TGTGCCAGCAGCTTAGATCCAGGGGTGGACATTCAGTACTTC.

The DNA of the CDR3 is TGTGCCAGCAGCAACCACCGGGACACTAATCAGCCCCAGCATTTT. Translated: CASSNHRDTNQPQHF. The V gene is TRBV7-9, the J gene TRBJ1-5, with D maybe TRBD1 (6 bases). This CDR3 contains 15 residues. Germline CDR1 and CDR2: SEHNR and FQNEAQ (reference sequence). Deletions cut 5 bases from V and 4 bases from J, with 15 bases between.

The V and J genes are TRBV29-1 and TRBJ1-1; TRBD1 agrees at 7 bases. Unmatched junction bases numbered 10, after V lost 2 bases and J lost 10 bases. The CDR3 is 13 residues long. Germline V gene sequence: CDR1 SQVTM, CDR2 ANQGSEA. DNA of the CDR3: TGCAGCGTTGAATCAGCCAACAGGGGCCCAGCTTTCTTT. This codes for CSVESANRGPAFF.

The chain combines TRBV4-1 with TRBJ1-2; possibly TRBD1 for D (6 bases). In germline, CDR1 is MGHRA, CDR2 YSYEKL. The CDR3 length is 16 residues. The ends were cut back, 0 bases at V and 5 bases at J, with 16 bases in the middle. For the CDR3, the DNA is TGCGCCAGCAGCCAAGAGGTCCAGGGGTCCAGGTATGGCTACACCTTC. As protein: CASSQEVQGSRYGYTF.

The V and J genes are TRBV7-2 and TRBJ2-7; TRBD2 is a possible D gene (6 bases). Trimming removed 4 bases at V and 7 bases at J, with 23 bases between. Germline CDR1 is SGHTA and CDR2 is FQGNSA. There are 16 residues in the CDR3. This CDR3 is CASSSGPGTGAWEQYF. The CDR3 coding sequence is TGTGCCAGCAGCTCAGGACCCGGGACGGGAGCTTGGGAGCAGTACTTC.

This chain connects TRBV7-3 to TRBJ2-3; D uncertain. The CDR3 covers 15 residues. V was trimmed by 0 bases and J by 0 bases, leaving 7 bases between them. From germline, CDR1 is SGHTA and CDR2 FQGTGA. CDR3 loop: CASSLTGVSTDTQYF. The CDR3, as DNA: TGTGCCAGCAGCTTAACAGGAGTTAGCACAGATACGCAGTATTTT.

The chain is built from TRBV7-2 and TRBJ2-7, with D perhaps TRBD2 (5 bases). This CDR3 contains 15 residues. Trimming pared 5 bases from V and 4 bases from J, leaving 18 bases between. Germline V gene data show CDR1 as SGHTA and CDR2 as FQGNSA. The CDR3 DNA reads as TGTGCCAGCAGCCTGCAAGAGGGTCCTTGGTACGAGCAGTACTTC. The encoded protein is CASSLQEGPWYEQYF.

The gene calls are TRBV2 and TRBJ1-2; 8 bases fit TRBD1. V lost 6 bases to trimming and J lost 5 bases; unmatched junction nucleotides: 20. In germline, CDR1 is SNHLY, CDR2 FYNNEI. The CDR3 runs 18 residues. The CDR3 protein is CASRKTGTGFDSFYGYTF. For the CDR3, the DNA is TGTGCCAGCAGAAAAACCGGGACAGGCTTTGATTCGTTTTATGGCTACACCTTC.

There are a few counts of this clone. V is TRBV2 and J is TRBJ1-2; TRBD1 aligns across 10 bases. This CDR3 contains 14 residues. Germline V gives CDR1 SNHLY, CDR2 FYNNEI. J gave up 7 bases and V 5 bases, and 7 bases lay outside the gene matches. CDR3 DNA: TGTGCCAGCAGTCCCCGGACAGGGGGACGTGGCTACACCTTC. Translated: CASSPRTGGRGYTF.

The chain is built from TRBV23-1 and TRBJ1-1, with D hard to call. TRBV23-1 is an open reading frame whose function is uncertain. CDR3 length: 12 residues. Trimming shortened V by 0 bases and J by 11 bases, and 10 bases separated the two germline ends. The DNA for the CDR3 is TGCGCCAGCAGTCAATCGTCTGTAAGCGCTTTCTTT. Its translation: CASSQSSVSAFF.

V and J are TRBV5-6 and TRBJ2-5; D is perhaps TRBD2 (6 bases). Trimming took 3 bases from V and 0 from J, leaving 12 bases between them. The germline CDR1 and CDR2 sequences are SGHDT and YYEEEE. CDR3 length equals 15 residues. In nucleotides, the CDR3 is TGTGCCAGCAGCTCCCTGACGGGGGACCAAGAGACCCAGTACTTC. Protein sequence: CASSSLTGDQETQYF. Full variable domain (rest looked up from reference TRBV5-6 and TRBJ2-5): DAGVTQSPTHLIKTRGQQVTLRCSPKSGHDTVSWYQQALGQGPQFIFQYYEEEERQRGNFPDRFSGHQFPNYSSELNVNALLLGDSALYLCASSSLTGDQETQYFGPGTRLLVL.

V is TRBV5-1 and J is TRBJ1-3, with D unclear. The CDR3 spans 14 residues. Germline V gives CDR1 SGHRS, CDR2 YFSETQ. The V end lost 2 bases, the J end lost 4 bases, and 10 bases lay between the germline ends. The CDR3 nucleotides are TGCGCCAGCAGCTTATCATTCGGGGGAAACACCATATATTTT. This sequence encodes CASSLSFGGNTIYF.

The chain carries TRBV7-8 and TRBJ1-1; maybe TRBD1 (6 bases). Trimming removed 5 bases from V and 1 base from J, with 11 bases in between. Germline V gives CDR1 SGHVS, CDR2 FQNEAQ. The CDR3 extends over 14 amino acids. The CDR3 region has the DNA TGTGCCAGCAGCCGGGGACACGAGAACACTGAAGCTTTCTTT. This codes for CASSRGHENTEAFF.

The chain carries TRBV19 and TRBJ1-6; 7 bases match TRBD1. V shed 7 bases and J 4 bases; nucleotides not matched to a gene: 4. There are 14 residues in the CDR3. Germline V gene sequence: CDR1 LNHDA, CDR2 SQIVND (reference sequence). CDR3: CASTAGQYNSPLHF. The DNA of the CDR3 is TGTGCCAGTACCGCGGGACAGTATAATTCACCCCTCCACTTT.

The V call is TRBV7-2, the J call TRBJ2-7; 7 bases are a match to TRBD1. V gave up 3 bases and J gave up 0 bases; unmatched junction bases: 5. Per germline, CDR1 SGHTA and CDR2 FQGNSA. The CDR3 has 15 amino acids. CDR3 sequence reads: CASSFWTGLSYEQYF. The CDR3 DNA is TGTGCCAGCAGCTTTTGGACAGGCCTCTCCTACGAGCAGTACTTC.

This clone turned up a few times. CDR3 loop: CASSQNWDRGIEAFF. In nucleotides, the CDR3 is TGTGCCAGCAGCCAAAACTGGGACAGGGGAATTGAAGCTTTCTTT. The genes are TRBV4-2 and TRBJ1-1, with 10 bases aligning to TRBD1. Germline V CDR1 and CDR2: LGHNA, YNFKEQ. This CDR3 is built from 15 residues. V lost 2 bases to trimming and J lost 7 bases; unmatched junction nucleotides: 7.

Concerning this clone itself: The germline gene is not matched at one end of the junction; a read error may be the cause. The rearrangement joins TRBV5-1 to TRBJ2-1; D is perhaps TRBD2 (6 bases). From germline, CDR1 is SGHRS and CDR2 YFSETQ. This CDR3 is 15 amino acids long. The CDR3 protein is CASSLEGLPYDEQFF. As DNA, the CDR3 is TGCGCCAGCAGCTTGGAGGGACTTCCCTACGATGAGCAGTTCTTC.

Written as DNA, the CDR3 is TGTGCCAGCAGACCTACAGGGGACTATGGCTACACCTTC. Encoded protein: CASRPTGDYGYTF. V usage is TRBV5-6 and J usage is TRBJ1-2; 7 bases are shared with TRBD1. Germline values: CDR1 SGHDT, CDR2 YYEEEE. With V trimmed by 5 bases and J by 3 bases, 4 bases remained unmatched. The CDR3 has 13 residues.

The chain combines TRBV5-4 with TRBJ1-1; tentatively, D is TRBD1 (6 bases). Trimming stripped 4 bases from V and 1 base from J, with 11 bases between. There are 14 residues in the CDR3. Germline V gene data show CDR1 as SGHNT and CDR2 as YYREEE (reference sequence). This CDR3 reads CASSATGRNTEAFF. CDR3 DNA sequence: TGTGCCAGCAGCGCAACAGGGAGGAACACTGAAGCTTTCTTT.

This chain uses TRBV2 with TRBJ2-7, with TRBD2 matching over 7 bases. Trimming at V came to 2 bases and at J to 2 bases, leaving 3 bases not matched to a gene. The CDR3 runs to 14 residues. Germline V gene lookup returns CDR1 SNHLY and CDR2 FYNNEI. The CDR3 sequence is CASSEPGTTYEQYF. CDR3 coding DNA: TGTGCCAGCAGTGAACCGGGGACTACCTACGAGCAGTACTTC.

This clone was found a few times. The chain has TRBV4-3 and TRBJ1-6; the match to TRBD1 covers 10 bases. CDR3 length equals 17 residues. V lost 5 bases and J lost 9; bases outside the gene matches: 13. CDR1 is LGHNA, CDR2 YSLEER, per germline. The CDR3 region has the DNA TGCGCCAGCAGCGAAGCCCATCGACAGGGGGCATTTTCACCCCTCCACTTT. This sequence encodes CASSEAHRQGAFSPLHF.

This rearrangement joins TRBV7-2 to TRBJ1-2, with D possibly being TRBD1 (5 bases). This CDR3 comprises 13 residues. The germline gives CDR1 SGHTA, CDR2 FQGNSA. V lost 5 bases and J 5 bases, leaving 12 bases between the germline ends. The CDR3 nucleotides are TGTGCCAGCAGCCCTGGAAGGGGATATGGCTACACCTTC. Its translation: CASSPGRGYGYTF.

The rearrangement links TRBV5-4 to TRBJ2-7, with D tentatively TRBD2 (5 bases). Trimming shortened V by 4 bases and J by 4 bases, and 12 bases separated the two germline ends. CDR3 length equals 13 residues. Germline V gene lookup returns CDR1 SGHNT and CDR2 YYREEE (reference sequence). CDR3 nucleotides: TGTGCCAGCAGCCCCCAGACGGGGTACGAGCAGTACTTC. Its protein is CASSPQTGYEQYF.